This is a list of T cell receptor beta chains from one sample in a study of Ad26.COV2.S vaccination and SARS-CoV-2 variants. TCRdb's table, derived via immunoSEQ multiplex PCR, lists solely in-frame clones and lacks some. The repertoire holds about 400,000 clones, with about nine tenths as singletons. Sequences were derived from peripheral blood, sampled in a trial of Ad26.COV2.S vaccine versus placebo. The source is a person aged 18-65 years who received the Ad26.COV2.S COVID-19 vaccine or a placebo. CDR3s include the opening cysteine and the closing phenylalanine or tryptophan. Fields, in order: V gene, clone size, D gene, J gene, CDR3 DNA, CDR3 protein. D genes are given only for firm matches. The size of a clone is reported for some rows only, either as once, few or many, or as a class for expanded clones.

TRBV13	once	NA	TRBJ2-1	TGTGCCAGCAGCTTGGGACCCCGAGGGTCCAATGAGCAGTTCTTC	CASSLGPRGSNEQFF
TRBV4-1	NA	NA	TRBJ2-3	TGCGCCAGCAGCCAAGACGAGGGCGGGAGCACAGATACGCAGTATTTT	CASSQDEGGSTDTQYF
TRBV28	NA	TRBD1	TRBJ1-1	TGTGCCAGCAGTGACAGGGGGCGAGGGAACACTGAAGCTTTCTTT	CASSDRGRGNTEAFF
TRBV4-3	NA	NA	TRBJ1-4	TGCGCCAGCAGCCAAGCGGTGAGGGCCCTGGGTCATAATGAAAAACTGTTTTTT	CASSQAVRALGHNEKLFF
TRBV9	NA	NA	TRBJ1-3	TGTGCCAGCAGCGTAAGTGAGTTGAACACCATATATTTT	CASSVSELNTIYF
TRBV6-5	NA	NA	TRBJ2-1	TGTGCCAGCAGTTTCTACAATGAGCAGTTCTTC	CASSFYNEQFF
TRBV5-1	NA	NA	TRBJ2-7	TGCGCCAGCAAAGACAGGAGTGGGTACGAGCAGTACTTC	CASKDRSGYEQYF
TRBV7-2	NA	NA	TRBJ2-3	TGTGCCAGCAGCTTATTTGGGGCTAGTCCAGATACGCAGTATTTT	CASSLFGASPDTQYF
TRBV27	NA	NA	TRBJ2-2	TGTGCCAGCACCCTAGACCCGACCGGGGAGCTGTTTTTT	CASTLDPTGELFF
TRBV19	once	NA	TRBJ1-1	TGTGCCAGCAGTAGGGGCTGGCTCACTGAAGCTTTCTTT	CASSRGWLTEAFF
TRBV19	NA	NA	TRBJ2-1	TGTGCCAGTAACCCCGGGGCCGCTTACTACAATGAGCAGTTCTTC	CASNPGAAYYNEQFF
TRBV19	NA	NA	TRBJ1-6	TGTGCCAGTAGTCAAACTGCGGGACGCTTTAATTCACCCCTCCACTTT	CASSQTAGRFNSPLHF
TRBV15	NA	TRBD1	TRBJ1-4	TGTGCCACGGCCGGGACAGGGGGAGAAAAACTGTTTTTT	CATAGTGGEKLFF
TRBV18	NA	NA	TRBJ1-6	TGTGCCAGCTCACAGGCGCCGAATAATTCACCCCTCCACTTT	CASSQAPNNSPLHF
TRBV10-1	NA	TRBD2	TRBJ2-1	TGCGCCAGCAGAAAAAGGGGACTAGCGGGGGGGTGGTCGCCTAATGAGCAGTTCTTC	CASRKRGLAGGWSPNEQFF
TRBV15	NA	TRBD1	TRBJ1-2	TGTGCCACCAGCACGGACAGGGGCCGGAGCTACACCTTC	CATSTDRGRSYTF
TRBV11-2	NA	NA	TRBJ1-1	TGTGCCAGCAGGGCCCTTAGGGGGGTGATGAACACTGAAGCTTTCTTT	CASRALRGVMNTEAFF
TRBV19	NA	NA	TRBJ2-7	TGTGCCAGTAGTATCGGGGATTCAGGTTTACAGCAGTACTTC	CASSIGDSGLQQYF
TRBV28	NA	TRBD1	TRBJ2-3	TGTGCCAGCAGTTTATATTCAGGGGGCGTCCGACCAGATACGCAGTATTTT	CASSLYSGGVRPDTQYF
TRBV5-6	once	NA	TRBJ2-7	TGTGCCAGCAGCTTATTTGCAGCTGTAGAGAAGGGCGAGCAGTACTTC	CASSLFAAVEKGEQYF
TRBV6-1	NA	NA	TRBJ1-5	TGTGCCAGCAGTGACAACCGGTCCTTCAATCAGCCCCAGCATTTT	CASSDNRSFNQPQHF
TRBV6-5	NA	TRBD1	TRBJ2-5	TGTGCCAGCAGCCTAGACAGGGGGTGGGGAGAGACCCAGTACTTC	CASSLDRGWGETQYF
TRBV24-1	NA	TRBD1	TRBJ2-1	TGTGCCACCAGTGTCAATAAACCGGGACAGGGGATGGATGAGCAGTTCTTC	CATSVNKPGQGMDEQFF
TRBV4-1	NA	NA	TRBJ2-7	TGCGCCAGCAGCCAAGAGGCGGTTAGCTCCTACGAGCAGTACTTC	CASSQEAVSSYEQYF
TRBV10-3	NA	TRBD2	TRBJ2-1	TGTGCCACCCTGTTGGGGGGGGGTGAGCAGTTCTTC	CATLLGGGEQFF
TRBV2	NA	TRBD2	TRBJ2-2	TGTGCCAGCACCCAGCGGGGCCCGAACACCGGGGAGCTGTTTTTT	CASTQRGPNTGELFF
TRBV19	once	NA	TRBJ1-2	TGTGCCAGTAGTGTCTATTCCTATGGCTACACCTTC	CASSVYSYGYTF
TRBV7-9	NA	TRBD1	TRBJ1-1	TGTGCCAGCAGGCAGGGGGGAGGGGACACTGAAGCTTTCTTT	CASRQGGGDTEAFF
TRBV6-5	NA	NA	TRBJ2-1	TGTGCCAGCAGTTACTCGTCCTGGGGGGCCAGTTGGCAGTTCTTC	CASSYSSWGASWQFF
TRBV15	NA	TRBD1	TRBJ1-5	TGTGCCACCAGTCCCGGCCGACCGGGACAGGGCGTACAGCCCCAGCATTTT	CATSPGRPGQGVQPQHF
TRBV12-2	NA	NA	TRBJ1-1	TGTGCAAGTCGCTTACCACTAGCCCCCAGGGAGAACACTGAAGCTTTCTTT	CASRLPLAPRENTEAFF
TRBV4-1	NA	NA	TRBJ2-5	TGCGCCAGCAGCCGGGAGCCCGGGGGCGAGACCCAGTACTTC	CASSREPGGETQYF
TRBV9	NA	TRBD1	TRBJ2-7	TGTGCCAGCAGCCCTAGGACAGGGACGGAGCAGTACTTC	CASSPRTGTEQYF
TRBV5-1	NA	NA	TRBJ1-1	TGCGCCAGCAGCTTGTATGGGGCCACACGGATTAACACTGAAGCTTTCTTT	CASSLYGATRINTEAFF
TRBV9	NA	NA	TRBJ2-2	TGTGCCAGCAGCGTGTGGTGGGGGCCCTCCGGGGAGCTGTTTTTT	CASSVWWGPSGELFF
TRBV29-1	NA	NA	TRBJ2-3	TGCAGCGTCGCCTCTATGGGGTCCACAGATACGCAGTATTTT	CSVASMGSTDTQYF
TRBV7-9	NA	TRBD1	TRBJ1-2	TGTGCCAGCAGTACCGACAGGGCCACACCGACAAACTATGGCTACACCTTC	CASSTDRATPTNYGYTF
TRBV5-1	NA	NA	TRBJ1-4	TGCGCCAGCAGCGGGAGTGGGGCCGGGATGGCAAATGAAAAACTGTTTTTT	CASSGSGAGMANEKLFF
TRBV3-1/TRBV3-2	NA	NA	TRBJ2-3	TGTGCCAGCAGCCACGGGCCGGGGGCGACCACAGATACGCAGTATTTT	CASSHGPGATTDTQYF
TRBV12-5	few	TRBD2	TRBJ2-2	TGTGCTAGTGGTTTGATCCCACGTGTCGAGCGGGGGGGCCGATTCACCGGGGAGCTGTTTTTT	CASGLIPRVERGGRFTGELFF
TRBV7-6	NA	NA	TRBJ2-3	TGTGCCAGCAGCTTAGCGCGGGGTTCTAGCACAGATACGCAGTATTTT	CASSLARGSSTDTQYF
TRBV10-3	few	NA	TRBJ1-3	TGTGCCATCAAGGAACAGGGCTTCTCTGGAAACACCATATATTTT	CAIKEQGFSGNTIYF
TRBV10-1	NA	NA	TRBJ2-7	TGCGCCAGCAGTGAAGCAGTACCCGCCTACGAGCAGTACTTC	CASSEAVPAYEQYF
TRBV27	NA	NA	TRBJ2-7	TGTGCCAGCAGTTTGCTGGCCTCCTACGAGCAGTACTTC	CASSLLASYEQYF
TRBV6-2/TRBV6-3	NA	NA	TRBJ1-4	TGTGCCAGCAGTTTGTTCTTTCGGCCTGGGACAACAACTAATGAAAAACTGTTTTTT	CASSLFFRPGTTTNEKLFF